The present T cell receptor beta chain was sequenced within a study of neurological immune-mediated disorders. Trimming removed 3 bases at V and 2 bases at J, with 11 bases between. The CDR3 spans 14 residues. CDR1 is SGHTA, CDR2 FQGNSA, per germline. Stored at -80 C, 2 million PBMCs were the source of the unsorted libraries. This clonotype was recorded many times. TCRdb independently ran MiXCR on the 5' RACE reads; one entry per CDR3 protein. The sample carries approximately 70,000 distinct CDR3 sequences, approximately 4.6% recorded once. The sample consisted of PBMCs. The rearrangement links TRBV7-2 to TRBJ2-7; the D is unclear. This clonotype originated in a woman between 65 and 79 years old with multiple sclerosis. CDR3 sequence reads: CASSLGWRTYEQYF. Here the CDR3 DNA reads TGTGCCAGCAGCTTGGGTTGGCGAACCTACGAGCAGTACTTC.